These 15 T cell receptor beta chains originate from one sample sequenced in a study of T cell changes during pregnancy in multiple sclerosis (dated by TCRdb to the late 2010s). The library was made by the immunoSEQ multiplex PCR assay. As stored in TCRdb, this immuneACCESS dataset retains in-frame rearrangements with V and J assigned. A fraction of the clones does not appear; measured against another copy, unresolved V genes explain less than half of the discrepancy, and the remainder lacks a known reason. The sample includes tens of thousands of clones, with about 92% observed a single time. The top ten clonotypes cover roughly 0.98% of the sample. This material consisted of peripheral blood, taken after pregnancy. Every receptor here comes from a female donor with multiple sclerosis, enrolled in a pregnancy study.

This CDR3 reads CAISLTDDNEKLFF. The CDR3 DNA is TGTGCCATCAGCCTCACAGATGATAATGAAAAACTGTTTTTT. The rearrangement links TRBV10-3 to TRBJ1-4; no definite D call. V dropped 6 bases and J dropped 4 bases, with 12 bases sitting between them. Germline V gene sequence: CDR1 ENHRY, CDR2 SYGVKD. This CDR3 has 14 residues.

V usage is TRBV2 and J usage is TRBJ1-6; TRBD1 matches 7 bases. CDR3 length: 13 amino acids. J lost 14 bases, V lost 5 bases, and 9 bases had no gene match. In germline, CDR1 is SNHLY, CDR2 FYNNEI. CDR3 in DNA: TGTGCCAGCAGTACAGGGGCCCGTTTTGCCCTCCACTTT. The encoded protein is CASSTGARFALHF.

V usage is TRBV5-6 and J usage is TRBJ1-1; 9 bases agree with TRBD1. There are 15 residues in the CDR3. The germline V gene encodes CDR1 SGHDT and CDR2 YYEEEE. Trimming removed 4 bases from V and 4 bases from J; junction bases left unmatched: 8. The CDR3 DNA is TGTGCCAGCAGCGAACGGACAGGGGTGGGCACTGAAGCTTTCTTT. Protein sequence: CASSERTGVGTEAFF.

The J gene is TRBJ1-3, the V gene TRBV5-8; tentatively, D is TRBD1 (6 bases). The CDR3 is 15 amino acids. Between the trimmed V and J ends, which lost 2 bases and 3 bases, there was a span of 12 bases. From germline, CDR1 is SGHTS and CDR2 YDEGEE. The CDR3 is CASSFAGAGGNTIYF. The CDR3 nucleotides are TGTGCCAGCAGCTTTGCAGGGGCCGGTGGAAACACCATATATTTT.

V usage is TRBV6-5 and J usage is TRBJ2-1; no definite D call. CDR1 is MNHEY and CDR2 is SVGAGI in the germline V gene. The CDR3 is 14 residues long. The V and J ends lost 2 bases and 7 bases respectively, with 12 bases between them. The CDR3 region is CASSYRGYQNEQFF. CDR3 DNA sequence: TGTGCCAGCAGTTACCGCGGTTACCAGAATGAGCAGTTCTTC.

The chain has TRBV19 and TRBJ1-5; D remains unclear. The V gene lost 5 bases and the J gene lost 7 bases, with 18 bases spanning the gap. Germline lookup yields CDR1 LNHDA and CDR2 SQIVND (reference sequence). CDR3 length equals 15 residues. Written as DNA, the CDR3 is TGTGCCAGTAGTCCACTGGTGCGTCCCGAGCAGCCCCAGCATTTT. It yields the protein CASSPLVRPEQPQHF.

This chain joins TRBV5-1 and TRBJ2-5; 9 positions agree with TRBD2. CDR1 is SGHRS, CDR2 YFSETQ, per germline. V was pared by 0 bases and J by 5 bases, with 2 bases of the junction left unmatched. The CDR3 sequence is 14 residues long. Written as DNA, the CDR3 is TGCGCCAGCAGCTTGGTAGCGGGGGTCGAGACCCAGTACTTC. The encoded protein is CASSLVAGVETQYF. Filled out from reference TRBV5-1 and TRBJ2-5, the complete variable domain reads KAGVTQTPRYLIKTRGQQVTLSCSPISGHRSVSWYQQTPGQGLQFLFEYFSETQRNKGNFPGRFSGRQFSNSRSEMNVSTLELGDSALYLCASSLVAGVETQYFGPGTRLLVL.

The CDR3 nucleotides read TGCAGCGTTGACAGGCAGCTGAACACTGAAGCTTTCTTT. Protein: CSVDRQLNTEAFF. The chain couples TRBV29-1 to TRBJ1-1, with D hard to call. The CDR3 length is 13 residues. Trimming cost V 3 bases and J 0 bases, with 8 bases left between them. Germline CDR1 reads SQVTM; CDR2 reads ANQGSEA.

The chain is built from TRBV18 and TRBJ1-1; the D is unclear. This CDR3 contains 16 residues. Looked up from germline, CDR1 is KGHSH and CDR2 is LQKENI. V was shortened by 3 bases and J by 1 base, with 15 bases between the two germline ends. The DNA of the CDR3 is TGTGCCAGCTCACCTACACTCGGAACAGCGAACACTGAAGCTTTCTTT. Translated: CASSPTLGTANTEAFF.

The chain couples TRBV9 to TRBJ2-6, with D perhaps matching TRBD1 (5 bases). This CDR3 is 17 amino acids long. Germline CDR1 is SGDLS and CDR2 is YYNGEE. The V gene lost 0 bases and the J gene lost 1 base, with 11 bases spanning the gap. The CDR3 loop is CASSVDAQGSGANVLTF. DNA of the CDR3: TGTGCCAGCAGCGTAGACGCCCAGGGATCTGGGGCCAACGTCCTGACTTTC.

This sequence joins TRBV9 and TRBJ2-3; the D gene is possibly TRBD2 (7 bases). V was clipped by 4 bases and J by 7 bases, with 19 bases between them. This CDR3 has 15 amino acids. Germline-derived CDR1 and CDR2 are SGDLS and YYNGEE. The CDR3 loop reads CASSSPWGGMNTQYF. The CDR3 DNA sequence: TGTGCCAGCAGCTCCCCGTGGGGGGGCATGAATACGCAGTATTTT.

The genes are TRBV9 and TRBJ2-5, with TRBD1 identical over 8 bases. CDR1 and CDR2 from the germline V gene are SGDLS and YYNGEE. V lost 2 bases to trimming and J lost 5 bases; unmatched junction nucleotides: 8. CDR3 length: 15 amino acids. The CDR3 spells CASSVSRGPRETQYF. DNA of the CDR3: TGTGCCAGCAGCGTTTCCAGGGGGCCGAGGGAGACCCAGTACTTC.

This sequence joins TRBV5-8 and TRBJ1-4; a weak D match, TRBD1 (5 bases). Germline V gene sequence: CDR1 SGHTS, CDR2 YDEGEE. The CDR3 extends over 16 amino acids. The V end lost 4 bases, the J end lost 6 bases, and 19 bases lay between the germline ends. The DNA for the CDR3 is TGTGCCAGCAGCCTGGGGTCCGGGGGGTTCGATGAAAAACTGTTTTTT. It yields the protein CASSLGSGGFDEKLFF.

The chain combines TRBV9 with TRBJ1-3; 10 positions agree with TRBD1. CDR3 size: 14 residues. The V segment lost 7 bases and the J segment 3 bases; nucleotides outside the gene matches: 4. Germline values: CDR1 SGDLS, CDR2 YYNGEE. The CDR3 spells CASGQGVLGNTIYF. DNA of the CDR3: TGTGCCAGCGGACAGGGGGTGCTTGGAAACACCATATATTTT.

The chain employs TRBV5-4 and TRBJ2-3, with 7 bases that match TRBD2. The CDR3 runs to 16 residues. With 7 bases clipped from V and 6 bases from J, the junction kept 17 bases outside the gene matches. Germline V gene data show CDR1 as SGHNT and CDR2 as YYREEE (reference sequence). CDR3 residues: CASLPGGEGPLDTQYF. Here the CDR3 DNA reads TGTGCCAGCCTCCCAGGCGGGGAGGGGCCCCTGGATACGCAGTATTTT.